This T cell receptor beta chain came from a study of T cell changes during pregnancy in multiple sclerosis. This CDR3 is built from 19 residues. In germline, CDR1 is MNHEY, CDR2 SMNVEV (reference sequence). The ends lost 2 bases at V and 8 bases at J; junction bases unmatched: 18. Sequenced by immunoSEQ multiplex PCR; TCRdb stores in-frame clones only, minus some. The table includes 39,000 or so clones, about 90% detected once. The sequences come from CD8+ T cells from peripheral blood mononuclear cells, collected in the first trimester of pregnancy. The genes are TRBV27 and TRBJ1-4; 9 bases agree with TRBD1. The clonotype was recovered from a female donor with multiple sclerosis, enrolled in a pregnancy study. Here the CDR3 DNA reads TGTGCCAGCAGTTTAAGGGCCGGGACAGGGCCTATCGTATCGGAAAAACTGTTTTTT. Protein sequence: CASSLRAGTGPIVSEKLFF.